The rows below give T cell receptor beta chains drawn from one sample of a study of cytotoxic CD8 clonotypes in ibrutinib-treated CLL. The table came from immunoSEQ multiplex PCR; TCRdb's copy has only in-frame clones and leaves some out. The sample holds 150,000 to 200,000 clones, nearly 90% seen once. The input for sequencing was PBMCs, taken at disease progression, from a patient treated with ibrutinib. The receptor set was obtained from a human donor with chronic lymphocytic leukemia. Both conserved end residues are part of each CDR3. A D gene is named only where the DNA matches it firmly.

D,J,V,CDR3,DNA
TRBD2,TRBJ2-1,TRBV5-6,CASSLLGLEFNEQFF,TGTGCCAGCAGCTTATTAGGACTAGAGTTTAATGAGCAGTTCTTC
TRBD2,TRBJ2-1,TRBV4-1,CASSQAPTSGRALGEQFF,TGCGCCAGCAGCCAAGCCCCGACTAGCGGGAGGGCTCTGGGTGAGCAGTTCTTC
.,TRBJ1-2,TRBV5-6,CASSKAGQSYGYTF,TGTGCCAGCAGCAAGGCAGGGCAGAGCTATGGCTACACCTTC
.,TRBJ2-3,TRBV6-5,CASTRGSYSTDTQYF,TGTGCCAGCACCCGGGGTAGTTATAGCACAGATACGCAGTATTTT
TRBD1,TRBJ2-4,TRBV19,CASSIIGQGQNIQYF,TGTGCCAGTAGCATTATAGGACAGGGGCAAAACATTCAGTACTTC
.,TRBJ2-1,TRBV7-3,CASSLIGGVNEQFF,TGTGCCAGCAGCTTAATTGGGGGAGTGAATGAGCAGTTCTTC
TRBD2,TRBJ2-5,TRBV15,CATSRVIGGLAGLETQYF,TGTGCCACCAGCAGAGTTATAGGGGGACTAGCGGGATTGGAGACCCAGTACTTC
.,TRBJ1-5,TRBV6-6,CASSYSAGGANQPQHF,TGTGCCAGCAGTTACTCGGCTGGGGGCGCCAATCAGCCCCAGCATTTT
TRBD2,TRBJ2-7,TRBV11-1,CASSSTSGSYEQYF,TGTGCCAGCAGCTCCACTAGCGGGAGTTACGAGCAGTACTTC
.,TRBJ2-7,TRBV18,CASSPGTATNEQYF,TGTGCCAGCTCACCAGGGACCGCGACTAACGAGCAGTACTTC
TRBD2,TRBJ2-1,TRBV5-1,CASSPGTSVHNEQFF,TGCGCCAGCAGCCCCGGGACTAGCGTACACAATGAGCAGTTCTTC
TRBD2,TRBJ2-5,TRBV11-3,CASSLDGAGPYQETQYF,TGTGCCAGCAGCTTAGATGGAGCGGGACCCTACCAAGAGACCCAGTACTTC
.,TRBJ1-3,TRBV5-8,CASSLPQGSRNTIYF,TGTGCCAGCAGCTTACCGCAGGGATCGAGGAACACCATATATTTT
.,TRBJ1-2,TRBV5-1,CASSLARTVFYGYTF,TGCGCCAGCAGCTTGGCCCGGACCGTTTTTTATGGCTACACCTTC
TRBD2,TRBJ2-5,TRBV5-6,CASSPGGLAVKETQYF,TGTGCCAGCAGCCCGGGGGGACTAGCGGTTAAAGAGACCCAGTACTTC